This TCR beta chain is drawn from a study of spatial heterogeneity in lung cancer. Study context: Sequencing of follow-up PBMC samples took place when they were available, at a median of roughly 2 years after resection.

This clonotype was seen only a few times. From the 5' RACE reads, TCRdb called clonotypes with MiXCR, one entry per CDR3 protein. Of about 94,000 distinct CDR3 sequences listed, roughly 19% were seen once; the top ten hold around a fifth. V dropped 5 bases and J dropped 6 bases, with 23 bases sitting between them. CDR1 is MNHEY and CDR2 is SVGEGT in the germline V gene. The CDR3 spans 16 residues. Time point given: blood at routine non-recurrence follow-up after resection. This chain uses TRBV6-2 or TRBV6-3 with TRBJ2-7; D remains ambiguous. The source is a male donor with early-stage non-small cell lung cancer. The sample was PBMCs, taken at follow-up. In DNA, the CDR3 is TGTGCCAGCAGTCACCGCCCGTGGGCAGGTTCGGGCGAGCAGTACTTC. Translation: CASSHRPWAGSGEQYF.